This paragraph reports one T cell receptor (beta chain). The antigen is not known. This sample was included in a study of T cells in localized non-small cell lung cancer. Here immunoSEQ multiplex PCR was the method, and the copy in TCRdb shows in-frame clones only, minus some. The table has about 57,000 clones, more than 85% seen once. This CDR3 is 14 amino acids long. The germline V gene encodes CDR1 SGHRS and CDR2 YFSETQ. Study-level results: Because researchers sequenced only one region of the tumor, heterogeneity is still possible. Longer overall survival was associated with a higher density of T cells in the blood. Among the top 100 tumor clones, a median approximately 55 appeared in adjacent lung. There was higher T cell clonality in uninvolved adjacent lung than in tumor, and it was highest there.

Sequences were derived from peripheral blood, sampled before any cancer treatment. The receptor's source is a man between 40 and 75 years old with stage I lung adenocarcinoma. V gene TRBV5-1 combines with J gene TRBJ2-5; 8 nucleotides line up with TRBD1. The DNA end lines up better with TRBJ2-7; the J call may be wrong. The CDR3 reads CASSLTGQAYEQYF. CDR3 DNA: TGCGCCAGCAGCTTGACGGGACAGGCCTACGAGCAGTACTTC.